These 27 T cell receptor beta chains were sequenced from one sample in a study of T cells in Graves' hyperthyroidism and ophthalmopathy. RNA transcripts gave rise to amplified TCR beta CDR3 regions. First-round RT-PCR targeting the TCR CDR3 was performed with the HTBI primer set. From the multiplex PCR reads, TCRdb called clonotypes with MiXCR, one entry per CDR3 protein. This sample has 300,000 to 450,000 distinct CDR3 sequences, with 20% to 25% found just once. The sample was blood. The receptors originated from a man between 50 and 59 years old with Graves' hyperthyroidism.

Note on this clonotype: A much larger clonotype is one base distant, so this may be a read error. This chain connects TRBV28 to TRBJ2-7, with a possible D match to TRBD1 (6 bases). Germline CDR1 MDHEN, CDR2 SYDVKM. This CDR3 is 13 amino acids long. V dropped 8 bases and J dropped 6 bases, with 17 bases sitting between them. This chain's CDR3 is CASRDIVFGEQYF. As DNA, the CDR3 is TGTGCCAGCCGGGACATTGTGTTTGGCGAGCAGTACTTC.

The rearrangement joins TRBV9 to TRBJ2-1; 7 bases fit TRBD2. Germline CDR1 and CDR2: SGDLS and YYNGEE. J gave up 4 bases and V 4 bases, and 8 bases lay outside the gene matches. There are 15 residues in the CDR3. The CDR3 reads CASSPAGDGYNEQFF. CDR3 DNA sequence: TGTGCCAGCAGCCCCGCGGGAGACGGGTACAATGAGCAGTTCTTC.

The chain has TRBV27 and TRBJ2-7, with a possible D match to TRBD1 (6 bases). The CDR3 sequence is 13 residues long. In germline, CDR1 is MNHEY, CDR2 SMNVEV (reference sequence). V dropped 5 bases and J dropped 4 bases, with 12 bases sitting between them. In nucleotides, the CDR3 is TGTGCCAGCAGTCCAACAGGGATGTACGAGCAGTACTTC. Translating gives CASSPTGMYEQYF.

This clonotype was observed a handful of times. The J gene is TRBJ2-1, the V gene TRBV6-5, with 7 bases aligning to TRBD2. V gave up 4 bases and J gave up 1 base; unmatched junction bases: 7. The CDR3 consists of 16 residues. The germline CDR1 and CDR2 sequences are MNHEY and SVGAGI. CDR3 region: CASSSSAGVSYNEQFF. The CDR3 DNA sequence: TGTGCCAGCAGTTCAAGTGCGGGAGTTTCCTACAATGAGCAGTTCTTC.

Ten or more counts support this clonotype. This chain joins TRBV11-3 and TRBJ1-1; TRBD1 matches 7 bases. V was clipped by 3 bases and J by 3 bases; unmatched bases: 7. In germline, CDR1 is SGHNT, CDR2 YENEEA. CDR3 length: 15 amino acids. The CDR3 DNA is TGTGCCAGCAGCTTGACAGGGAATGGGTACACTGAAGCTTTCTTT. It encodes CASSLTGNGYTEAFF.

At least ten counts were recorded for this clonotype. The chain employs TRBV28 and TRBJ2-7; 9 bases line up with TRBD2. The length of the CDR3 is 21 residues. Trimming cost V 4 bases and J 0 bases; bases outside gene matches: 22. Germline CDR1 reads MDHEN; CDR2 reads SYDVKM. The CDR3 is CASSSSRLAENFQLSSYEQYF. CDR3 nucleotide sequence: TGTGCCAGCAGTTCCTCCCGACTAGCGGAGAACTTCCAGCTGAGCTCCTACGAGCAGTACTTC.

This clonotype was seen a handful of times. V is TRBV27 and J is TRBJ2-7; D is unresolved. V shed 9 bases and J shed 1 base, with 16 bases lying between them. Germline V gene data show CDR1 as MNHEY and CDR2 as SMNVEV (reference sequence). The CDR3 contains 14 residues. The CDR3 protein is CASGRVGASYEQYF. The CDR3 coding sequence is TGTGCCAGTGGACGGGTAGGAGCTTCCTACGAGCAGTACTTC.

This clonotype turned up a few times. This chain connects TRBV12-3 or TRBV12-4 to TRBJ2-7; 8 positions match TRBD2. The CDR3 loop spans 15 amino acids. After removal of 2 bases from V and 0 bases from J, the junction contained 3 bases not matched to a gene. The CDR3 loop is CASSLSTSDSYEQYF. The CDR3 region has the DNA TGTGCCAGCAGTTTATCGACTAGCGACTCCTACGAGCAGTACTTC.

In this sample, this clonotype turned up many times. The rearrangement links TRBV28 to TRBJ2-7; TRBD1 matches 8 bases. Germline V gene lookup returns CDR1 MDHEN and CDR2 SYDVKM. J was trimmed by 6 bases and V by 5 bases; bases with no gene match: 12. The CDR3 has 15 amino acids. The CDR3 DNA reads TGTGCCAGCAGTCCCCGACAGGGGATCCTTGGCGAGCAGTACTTC. It encodes CASSPRQGILGEQYF. Supplemented by reference TRBV28 and TRBJ2-7, the full variable domain reads DVKVTQSSRYLVKRTGEKVFLECVQDMDHENMFWYRQDPGLGLRLIYFSYDVKMKEKGDIPEGYSVSREKKERFSLILESASTNQTSMYLCASSPRQGILGEQYFGPGTRLTVT.

The V and J genes are TRBV3-1 and TRBJ2-5; 8 bases align to TRBD2. Germline CDR1 is LGHDT and CDR2 is YNNKEL (reference sequence). V dropped 0 bases and J dropped 1; count of bases not matched to a gene: 7. This CDR3 spans 17 amino acids. The CDR3 bases are TGTGCCAGCAGCCAAGAGATAGTAGCGGGGTTCCAAGAGACCCAGTACTTC. Residues: CASSQEIVAGFQETQYF.

This sequence joins TRBV11-3 and TRBJ2-3; TRBD2 matches 7 bases. CDR3 length: 15 residues. V trimming: 6 bases; J trimming: 6 bases; junction bases outside the gene matches: 12. The V gene's germline CDR1 is SGHNT and CDR2 YENEEA. The CDR3 region is CASRKGAGETDTQYF. As DNA, the CDR3 is TGTGCCAGCAGAAAGGGTGCGGGAGAAACCGATACGCAGTATTTT.

V usage is TRBV6-5 and J usage is TRBJ2-7; tentatively, D is TRBD1 or TRBD2 (7 bases each). V lost 2 bases to trimming and J lost 9 bases, with 14 bases between them. Germline CDR1 MNHEY, CDR2 SVGAGI. This CDR3 contains 13 residues. CDR3 sequence: CASSYPRGGLQYF. DNA for the CDR3: TGTGCCAGCAGTTACCCCAGGGGGGGGTTGCAGTACTTC.

The J gene is TRBJ2-7, the V gene TRBV19; 7 bases map to TRBD1. Germline lookup yields CDR1 LNHDA and CDR2 SQIVND (reference sequence). The CDR3 loop spans 17 amino acids. V shed 3 bases, J shed 3 bases, and the junction held 14 bases outside the gene matches. The CDR3 DNA sequence: TGTGCCAGTAGTATTCTCCCTTCTAGTTCAGGGGGCTACGAGCAGTACTTC. Its protein product is CASSILPSSSGGYEQYF.

This clonotype has only a few counts. The genes are TRBV10-3 and TRBJ2-7; 9 nucleotides line up with TRBD1. The CDR3 spans 13 residues. V shed 4 bases, J shed 2 bases, and the junction held 0 bases outside the gene matches. Germline CDR1 reads ENHRY; CDR2 reads SYGVKD. The CDR3, as DNA: TGTGCCATCAGTGGGGACAGGGCCTACGAGCAGTACTTC. Its translation: CAISGDRAYEQYF.

This clonotype was counted ten times or more. The chain has TRBV12-3 or TRBV12-4 and TRBJ1-5, with D unresolved. Trimming took off 5 bases at V and 1 base at J, with 12 bases between the two ends. The CDR3 contains 15 residues. This CDR3 is CASSPGGVSNQPQHF. CDR3 sequence (DNA): TGTGCCAGCAGTCCGGGCGGGGTGAGCAATCAGCCCCAGCATTTT.

This clonotype was found a few times. The V and J genes are TRBV14 and TRBJ2-2; D is uncertain. Trimming stripped 0 bases from V and 2 bases from J, with 4 bases between. This CDR3 spans 14 amino acids. Germline lookup yields CDR1 SGHDN and CDR2 FVKESK. The CDR3 is CASSQDYNTGELFF. The DNA of the CDR3 is TGTGCCAGCAGCCAAGACTACAACACCGGGGAGCTGTTTTTT.

This clonotype was seen a handful of times. The J gene is TRBJ2-5, the V gene TRBV5-1; TRBD1 matches at 7 bases. This CDR3 region has 14 residues. The V segment lost 2 bases and the J segment 1 base; nucleotides outside the gene matches: 2. The germline gives CDR1 SGHRS, CDR2 YFSETQ. CDR3 loop: CASSLYRGQETQYF. CDR3 in DNA: TGCGCCAGCAGCTTATACAGGGGCCAAGAGACCCAGTACTTC.

The chain links TRBV20-1 to TRBJ2-5; D unresolved. The ends were cut back, 4 bases at V and 5 bases at J, with 20 bases in the middle. CDR1 is DFQATT and CDR2 is SNEGSKA in the germline V gene (reference sequence). The CDR3 sequence is 15 residues long. This chain's CDR3 is CSAILPGHRAETQYF. Here the CDR3 DNA reads TGCAGTGCTATTCTACCGGGTCACCGAGCGGAGACCCAGTACTTC.

The chain joins TRBV28 to TRBJ1-5; 8 bases line up with TRBD1. CDR1 MDHEN and CDR2 SYDVKM come from the germline V gene. V lost 6 bases, J lost 2 bases, and 9 bases stayed unmatched. The CDR3 is made up of 16 amino acids. The CDR3 bases are TGTGCCAGCAGCTTCGGAGCAGGGGGCGGCAATCAGCCCCAGCATTTT. Translating gives CASSFGAGGGNQPQHF.

This clonotype was seen ten or more times. The chain employs TRBV10-1 and TRBJ1-1; D uncertain. The CDR3 is made up of 13 amino acids. V was pared by 0 bases and J by 4 bases, with 6 bases between. The germline V gene encodes CDR1 WNHNN and CDR2 SYGVQD (reference sequence). Here the CDR3 reads CASSESASTEAFF. The CDR3 DNA reads as TGCGCCAGCAGTGAGTCGGCGAGCACTGAAGCTTTCTTT.

V gene TRBV24-1 combines with J gene TRBJ2-1; tentatively, D is TRBD1 (5 bases). The germline CDR1 and CDR2 sequences are KGHDR and SFDVKD. V was trimmed by 9 bases and J by 5 bases, leaving 13 bases between them. CDR3 length: 13 residues. CDR3 loop: CATGAPTNNEQFF. CDR3 DNA: TGTGCCACCGGGGCGCCCACTAACAATGAGCAGTTCTTC.

This clonotype has only a few counts. The chain has TRBV7-3 and TRBJ2-5; TRBD1 might be the D (6 bases). Trimming stripped 6 bases from V and 5 bases from J, with 16 bases between. CDR1 and CDR2 (germline): SGHTA, FQGTGA. The CDR3 loop spans 14 amino acids. This CDR3 reads CASSEDSLRETQYF. DNA for the CDR3: TGTGCCAGCAGTGAGGACAGCCTAAGGGAGACCCAGTACTTC.

Details on this clonotype: Just one base apart from a much larger clone, this may be a read error. This chain joins TRBV3-1 and TRBJ2-1, with D maybe TRBD1 (6 bases). Germline CDR1 is LGHDT and CDR2 is YNNKEL (reference sequence). This CDR3 region has 14 residues. The chain's CDR3 is CGSSQGPRSDEQFF. CDR3 sequence (DNA): TGTGGCAGCAGCCAGGGGCCCCGATCGGATGAGCAGTTCTTC.

There are a few counts of this clonotype. J is TRBJ2-5 and V is TRBV6-5; TRBD1 is a possible D gene (5 bases). Germline CDR1 reads MNHEY; CDR2 reads SVGAGI. CDR3 length equals 13 residues. V lost 5 bases and J 6 bases, leaving 13 bases between the germline ends. CDR3 sequence: CASSDGHAKTQYF. The CDR3 coding sequence is TGTGCCAGCAGTGACGGACATGCGAAGACCCAGTACTTC.

This clonotype was counted a few times. The genes are TRBV5-1 and TRBJ2-7; D may be TRBD2 (5 bases). The CDR3 runs 14 residues. The germline gives CDR1 SGHRS, CDR2 YFSETQ. With 1 base removed from V and 2 bases from J, the gap between germline ends came to 10 bases. For the CDR3, the DNA is TGCGCCAGCAGCTTGTGGTACGGGACCTACGAGCAGTACTTC. This translates into CASSLWYGTYEQYF.

Regarding this clonotype: A read error may produce the germline difference seen at one junction end. V gene TRBV7-2 combines with J gene TRBJ2-7, with D tentatively TRBD2 (5 bases). The germline gives CDR1 SGHTA, CDR2 FQGNSA. This CDR3 has 13 amino acids. In nucleotides, the CDR3 is TGTGCCAGCAGCTTACGGGGTTTCTACGCGCAGTACTTC. This encodes CASSLRGFYAQYF.

This clonotype was seen at least ten times. The rearrangement uses TRBV2 and TRBJ2-2, with D hard to call. CDR3 size: 13 residues. Germline assignment: CDR1 SNHLY and CDR2 FYNNEI. Trimming pared 3 bases from V and 6 bases from J, leaving 8 bases between. CDR3 protein: CASSEGVAGELFF. Here the CDR3 DNA reads TGTGCCAGCAGTGAGGGTGTTGCCGGGGAGCTGTTTTTT.